This T cell receptor (beta chain) was recorded in a study of regulatory T cells in long-lasting Graves disease. Trimming removed 7 bases from V and 1 base from J, with 11 bases in between. CDR1 and CDR2 (germline): SGHRS, YFSETQ. The CDR3 contains 13 residues. TCR beta libraries were built with iRepertoire HTBI primers and Arm-PCR of CDR3 regions. Using its own MiXCR run on the multiplex PCR reads, TCRdb lists one record per CDR3 protein. This sample has roughly 610,000 distinct CDR3 sequences; about 15% occur once, and the top ten carry under 20%. There are many counts of this clonotype. Time point of the sample: newly diagnosed GD, antithyroid drugs for less than 3 months. PBMCs provided the RNA from which the TCR library was made. These data also featured in a second study, about T cells in Graves' hyperthyroidism and ophthalmopathy. That paper states: The definition of stable Graves' hyperthyroidism was no ophthalmopathy progression within 18 months.

The clonotype comes from a woman in her twenties or thirties with Graves disease. The chain combines TRBV5-1 with TRBJ1-1; D possibly corresponds to TRBD1 (5 bases). The specimen was peripheral blood mononuclear cells (PBMCs), collected at new diagnosis, from a patient treated with antithyroid drugs. The CDR3 here is CASVRDPNTEAFF. The CDR3 nucleotides read TGCGCCAGCGTCAGGGATCCGAACACTGAAGCTTTCTTT.